This T cell receptor beta chain originates from a study of lymphopenia after photon versus proton radiotherapy. Study-wide results and limits: Better survival with proton therapy was suggested as possible, not demonstrated. After lymphocyte nadir, photon-treated repertoires showed oligoclonal expansion, especially CD8+ Temra. Larger post-nadir TCR diversity loss correlated inversely with survival in deceased patients. Photon-treated patients lost naive T cells and TCR diversity; proton-treated stayed stable.

The CDR3 has 16 amino acids. CDR1 and CDR2 (germline): MNHNY, SVGAGI (reference sequence). Trimming took off 5 bases at V and 4 bases at J, with 15 bases between the two ends. Sequenced by immunoSEQ multiplex PCR; TCRdb stores in-frame clones only, minus some. The sample yields some 64,000 clones, about nine tenths seen once. This clone has just a few counts. Its cognate antigen is unknown. The genes are TRBV6-6 and TRBJ2-6; possibly TRBD1 for D (5 bases). The source of this sequence is a man older than 75 with esophageal cancer. The source material was peripheral blood, sampled from a patient treated with proton-based radiotherapy. CDR3 DNA sequence: TGTGCCAGCAGTCAGACAGTTTCCGTCGGGGCCAACGTCCTGACTTTC. This sequence encodes CASSQTVSVGANVLTF.